A single sample gave rise to the 3 T cell receptor beta chains below, sequenced in a study of T-cell reconstitution after alpha-beta-depleted transplantation in children. Preparation of the TCRbeta library was carried out with unique molecular identifiers. Each CDR3 protein gets one entry after TCRdb re-called the PCR reads with MiXCR. The sample contains about 200,000 distinct CDR3 sequences, 6.6% of which appear only once. This specimen was PBMCs, taken before TCRalphabeta/CD19-depleted stem cell transplant. The receptor source for this set is a boy aged 2 to 10 with acute lymphoblastic leukemia, due to receive a stem cell transplant.

This clonotype has at least ten counts. CDR3 DNA: TGTGCCAGCAGCTTACCGGCTAGCGGAGCCTACGAGCAGTACTTC. Amino acid sequence: CASSLPASGAYEQYF. V and J are TRBV11-1 and TRBJ2-7; 7 bases are a match to TRBD2. The CDR3 has 15 residues. Germline V lookup: CDR1 SGHAT, CDR2 FQDESV (reference sequence). V gave up 2 bases and J gave up 2 bases; unmatched junction bases: 6.

Ten or more counts support this clonotype. This chain joins TRBV4-3 and TRBJ2-1; 8 nucleotides line up with TRBD1. The CDR3 extends over 15 amino acids. In germline, CDR1 is LGHNA, CDR2 YSLEER. The ends lost 0 bases at V and 2 bases at J; junction bases unmatched: 0. The CDR3 spells CASSQEGQAYNEQFF. The CDR3 DNA reads as TGCGCCAGCAGCCAAGAGGGACAGGCCTACAATGAGCAGTTCTTC.

The J gene is TRBJ1-2, the V gene TRBV29-1; no firm D call. V dropped 6 bases and J dropped 5 bases, with 4 bases sitting between them. Germline V CDR1 and CDR2: SQVTM, ANQGSEA. There are 9 residues in the CDR3. The CDR3 here is CSVLYGYTF. The CDR3 nucleotides are TGCAGCGTCCTGTATGGCTACACCTTC.